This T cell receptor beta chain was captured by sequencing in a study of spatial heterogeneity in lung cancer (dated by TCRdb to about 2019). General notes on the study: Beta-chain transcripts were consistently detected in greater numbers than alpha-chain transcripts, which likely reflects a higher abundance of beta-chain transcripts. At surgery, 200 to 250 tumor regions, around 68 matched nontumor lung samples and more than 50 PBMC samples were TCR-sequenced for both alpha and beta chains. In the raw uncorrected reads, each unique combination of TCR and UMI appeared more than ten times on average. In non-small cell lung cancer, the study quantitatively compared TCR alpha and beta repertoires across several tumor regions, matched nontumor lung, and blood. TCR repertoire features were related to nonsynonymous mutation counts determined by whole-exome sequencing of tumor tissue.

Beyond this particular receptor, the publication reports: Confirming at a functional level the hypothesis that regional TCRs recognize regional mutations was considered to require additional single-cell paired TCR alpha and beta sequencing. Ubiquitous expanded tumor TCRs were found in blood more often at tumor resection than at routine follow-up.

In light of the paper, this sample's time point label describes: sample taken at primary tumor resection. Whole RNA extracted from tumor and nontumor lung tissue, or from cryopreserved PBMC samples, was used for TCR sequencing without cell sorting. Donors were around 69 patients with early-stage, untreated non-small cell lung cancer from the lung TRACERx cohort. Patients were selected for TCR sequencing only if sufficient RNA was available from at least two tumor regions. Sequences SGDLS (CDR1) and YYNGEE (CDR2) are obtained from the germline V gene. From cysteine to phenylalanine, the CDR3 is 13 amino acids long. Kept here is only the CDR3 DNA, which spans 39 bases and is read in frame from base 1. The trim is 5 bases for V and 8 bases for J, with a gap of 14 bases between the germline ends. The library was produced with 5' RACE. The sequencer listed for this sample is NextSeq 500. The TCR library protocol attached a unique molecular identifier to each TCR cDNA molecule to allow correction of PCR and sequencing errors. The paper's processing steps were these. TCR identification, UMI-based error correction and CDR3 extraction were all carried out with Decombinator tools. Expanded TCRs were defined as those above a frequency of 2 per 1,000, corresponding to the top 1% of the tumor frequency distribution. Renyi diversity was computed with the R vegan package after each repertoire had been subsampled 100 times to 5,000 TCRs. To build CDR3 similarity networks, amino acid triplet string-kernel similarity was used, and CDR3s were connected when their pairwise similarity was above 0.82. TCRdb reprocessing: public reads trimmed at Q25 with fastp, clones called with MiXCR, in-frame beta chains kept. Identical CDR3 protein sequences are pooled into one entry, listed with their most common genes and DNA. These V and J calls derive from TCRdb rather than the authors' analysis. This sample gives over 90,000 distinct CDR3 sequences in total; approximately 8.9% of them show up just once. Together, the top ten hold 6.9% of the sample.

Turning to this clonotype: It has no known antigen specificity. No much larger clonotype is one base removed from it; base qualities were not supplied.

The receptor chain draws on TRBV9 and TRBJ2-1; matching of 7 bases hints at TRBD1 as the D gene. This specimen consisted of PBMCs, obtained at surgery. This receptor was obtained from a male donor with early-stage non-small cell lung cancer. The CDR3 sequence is CASSRGGGDEQFF. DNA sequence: TGTGCCAGCAGTAGAGGAGGGGGCGATGAGCAGTTCTTC.